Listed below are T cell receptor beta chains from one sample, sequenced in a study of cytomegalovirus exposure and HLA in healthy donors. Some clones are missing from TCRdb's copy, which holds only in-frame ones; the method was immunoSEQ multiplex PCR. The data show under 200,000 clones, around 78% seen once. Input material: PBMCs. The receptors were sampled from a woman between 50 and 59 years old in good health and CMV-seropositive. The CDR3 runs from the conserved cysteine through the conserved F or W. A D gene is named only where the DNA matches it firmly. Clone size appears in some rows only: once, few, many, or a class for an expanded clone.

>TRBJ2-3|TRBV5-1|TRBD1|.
TGCGCCAGCAGCAAGGCAGGGGGCCTGGGTACAGATACGCAGTATTTT
CASSKAGGLGTDTQYF
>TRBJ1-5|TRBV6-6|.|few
TGTGCCAGCAGAGGCACAGATCAGCCCCAGCATTTT
CASRGTDQPQHF
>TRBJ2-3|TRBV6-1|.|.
TGTGCCAGCAGTGAAGCGCTTACAGCTAGCACAGATACGCAGTATTTT
CASSEALTASTDTQYF
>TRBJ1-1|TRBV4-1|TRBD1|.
TGCGCCAGCAGCCTCCGGGACAGGGGGCTCACTGAAGCTTTCTTT
CASSLRDRGLTEAFF
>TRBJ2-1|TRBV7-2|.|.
TGTGCCAGCAGCTTGGACGCGACAGTCTACAATGAGCAGTTCTTC
CASSLDATVYNEQFF
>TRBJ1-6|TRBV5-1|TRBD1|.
TGCGCCAGCAGCTTAGGGACAGCCGAAAATCTCCTCCACTTT
CASSLGTAENLLHF
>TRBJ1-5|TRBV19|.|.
TGTGCCAGTAGTATAGGGTGGTCGGGGCCCCAGCATTTT
CASSIGWSGPQHF
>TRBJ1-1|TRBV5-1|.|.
TGCGCCAGCAGCCTGGGAGGGTTGAACACTGAAGCTTTCTTT
CASSLGGLNTEAFF
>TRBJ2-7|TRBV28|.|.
TGTGCCAGCGGCGCAGGCCGGACAGTCTACGAGCAGTACTTC
CASGAGRTVYEQYF
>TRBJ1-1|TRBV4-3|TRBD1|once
TGCGCCAGCAGCCAAAAACCGACAGGGACGGGGACTGAAGCTTTCTTT
CASSQKPTGTGTEAFF
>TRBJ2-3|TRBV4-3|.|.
TGCGCCAGCAGCCAAGGAGATAGGGGGTCGGATACGCAGTATTTT
CASSQGDRGSDTQYF
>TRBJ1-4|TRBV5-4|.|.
TGTGCCAGCAGCCGCGGAGCGGATGAAAAACTGTTTTTT
CASSRGADEKLFF
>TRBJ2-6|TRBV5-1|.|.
TGCGCCAGCAGCTCTCAGGGGGGTGGGGCCAACGTCCTGACTTTC
CASSSQGGGANVLTF
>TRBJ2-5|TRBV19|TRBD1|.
TGTGCCAGTAGTATGGGGGACAGGGGGGGTCAAGAGACCCAGTACTTC
CASSMGDRGGQETQYF
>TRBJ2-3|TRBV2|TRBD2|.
TGTGCCAGCATTCTCGGGGGGGGAGGGGATACGCAGTATTTT
CASILGGGGDTQYF
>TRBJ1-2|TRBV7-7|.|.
TGTGCTAGCAGCCCTAGTGGGGGGGGCCCCCTCTATGGCTACACCTTC
CASSPSGGGPLYGYTF
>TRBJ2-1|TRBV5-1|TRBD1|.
TGCGCCAGCAGCCCCCGGACAGGGCGGGTTGAGCAGTTCTTC
CASSPRTGRVEQFF
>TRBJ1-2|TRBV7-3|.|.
TGTGCCAGCAGCTTATTACTGTTAGCTAACTATGGCTACACCTTC
CASSLLLLANYGYTF
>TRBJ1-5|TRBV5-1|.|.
TGCGCCAGCAGCTTGTTCGGGAGTCGTGATCAGCCCCAGCATTTT
CASSLFGSRDQPQHF
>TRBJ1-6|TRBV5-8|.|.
TGTGCCAGCAGCTTGCTTCGGGGTAACGGATCACCCCTCCACTTT
CASSLLRGNGSPLHF
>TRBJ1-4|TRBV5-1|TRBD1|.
TGCGCCAGCAGGGAACAGGGGGAAAATGAAAAACTGTTTTTT
CASREQGENEKLFF
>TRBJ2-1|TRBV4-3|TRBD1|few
TGCGCCAGCAGCCCGGGACAGGACACCATCAGTGAGCAGTTCTTC
CASSPGQDTISEQFF
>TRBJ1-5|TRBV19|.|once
TGTGCCAGTAGTATAGGGGGGCCTCAGCCCCAGCATTTT
CASSIGGPQPQHF